This T cell receptor (beta chain) derives from a study of blood T cell repertoires in COVID-19. Trimming stripped 1 base from V and 6 bases from J, with 6 bases between. The V gene's germline CDR1 is MGHRA and CDR2 YSYEKL. This CDR3 is 13 amino acids long. In the authors' methods: Estimation of nucleated cell counts was performed using reference gene primer amplification. Only in-frame clones appear in the TCRdb table, and some are missing; sequencing was by immunoSEQ multiplex PCR. The V and J calls and clone size are taken from that table; D and trimming were inferred from the DNA. The sample includes 140,000 to 150,000 clones, roughly 81% of them seen just once. This clone was picked up a small number of times.

This clonotype was obtained from a human donor with acute or convalescent COVID-19. The donor label of this sample is uncertain. This rearrangement joins TRBV4-1 to TRBJ2-2; the D is unclear. The sample taken for sequencing was peripheral blood. In DNA form, the CDR3 reads TGCGCCAGCAGCCAAGCCGTCTCCGGGGAGCTGTTTTTT. Amino acids: CASSQAVSGELFF.